This TCR beta chain came from a study of radiotherapy plus CTLA-4 blockade in lung cancer. General study points: Per reports, early blood T cell clone dynamics, plus interferon-beta, forecast response most strongly.

This clone was seen a few times. Antigen unknown. Repertoires were generated with immunoSEQ multiplex PCR, while TCRdb's copy carries only in-frame clones and drops some. The sample includes around 72,000 clones, 78% of them seen just once. The sample in question was peripheral blood, obtained from a patient treated with radiotherapy plus ipilimumab. The sequence was obtained from a human donor with non-small cell lung cancer who had a complete response to radiotherapy plus ipilimumab.

The CDR3 loop is CASSVGRTNTGELFF. CDR3 DNA: TGTGCCAGCAGCGTGGGCAGAACGAACACCGGGGAGCTGTTTTTT. The chain uses TRBV11-3 and TRBJ2-2; D uncertain. This CDR3 comprises 15 residues. From germline, CDR1 is SGHNT and CDR2 YENEEA. V lost 5 bases to trimming and J lost 0 bases, with 10 bases between them.